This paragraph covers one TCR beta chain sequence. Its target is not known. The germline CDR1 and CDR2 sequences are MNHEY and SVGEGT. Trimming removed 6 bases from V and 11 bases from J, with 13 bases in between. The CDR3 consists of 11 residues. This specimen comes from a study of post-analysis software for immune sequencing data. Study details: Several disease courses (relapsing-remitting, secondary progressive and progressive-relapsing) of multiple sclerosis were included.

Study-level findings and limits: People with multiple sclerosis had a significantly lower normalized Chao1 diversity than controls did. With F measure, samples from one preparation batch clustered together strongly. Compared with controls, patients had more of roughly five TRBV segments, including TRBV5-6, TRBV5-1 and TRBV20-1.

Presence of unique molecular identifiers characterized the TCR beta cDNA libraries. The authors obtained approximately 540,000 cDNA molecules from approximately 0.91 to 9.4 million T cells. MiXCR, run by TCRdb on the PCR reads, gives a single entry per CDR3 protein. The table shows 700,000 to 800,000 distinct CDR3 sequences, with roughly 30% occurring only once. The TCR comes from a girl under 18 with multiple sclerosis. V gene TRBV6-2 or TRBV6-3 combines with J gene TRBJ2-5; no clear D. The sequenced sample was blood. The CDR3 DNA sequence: TGTGCCAGCAGCCCTCCCAATGAGCAGTACTTC. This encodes CASSPPNEQYF.